This TCR beta chain was recovered during a study of human T cells and chemical hapten exposure. Notes on the study in general: While controls formed fewer of them, expanded TCRs formed significantly more large CDR3 similarity clusters.

As to time point: pre-sensitization, week 0. Treatment here: therapeutic diphenylcyclopropenone sensitization with weekly scalp DPC. Alopecia patients, 18 to 70 years old and DPC-suitable, served as donors. Whole blood, unfractionated, served as the material for total RNA extraction. As for this clonotype: The antigen is undetermined.

Looked up from germline, CDR1 is SGHDN and CDR2 is FVKESK. Between the trimmed V and J ends, which lost 1 base and 3 bases, there was a span of 13 bases. The CDR3 contains 15 residues. Unique molecular identifiers were attached to individual cDNA molecules during library preparation. TCRdb ran MiXCR on the RACE reads and lists one entry per CDR3 protein. The sample has around 250,000 distinct CDR3 sequences; 7.5% to 10% are singletons. The starting material was whole blood, obtained in connection with sensitization to the hapten diphenylcyclopropenone (DPC). This chain uses TRBV14 with TRBJ2-7; tentatively, D is TRBD2 (6 bases). This clonotype originated in a woman aged 40 to 55 with alopecia areata. Some clones in this sample may be carry-over from other donors' samples. DNA for the CDR3: TGTGCCAGCAGCCAAGCGGGCGGGACCTACTACGAGCAGTACTTC. This encodes CASSQAGGTYYEQYF. The whole variable domain, filled in from reference TRBV14 and TRBJ2-7, reads EAGVTQFPSHSVIEKGQTVTLRCDPISGHDNLYWYRRVMGKEIKFLLHFVKESKQDESGMPNNRFLAERTGGTYSTLKVQPAELEDSGVYFCASSQAGGTYYEQYFGPGTRLTVT.